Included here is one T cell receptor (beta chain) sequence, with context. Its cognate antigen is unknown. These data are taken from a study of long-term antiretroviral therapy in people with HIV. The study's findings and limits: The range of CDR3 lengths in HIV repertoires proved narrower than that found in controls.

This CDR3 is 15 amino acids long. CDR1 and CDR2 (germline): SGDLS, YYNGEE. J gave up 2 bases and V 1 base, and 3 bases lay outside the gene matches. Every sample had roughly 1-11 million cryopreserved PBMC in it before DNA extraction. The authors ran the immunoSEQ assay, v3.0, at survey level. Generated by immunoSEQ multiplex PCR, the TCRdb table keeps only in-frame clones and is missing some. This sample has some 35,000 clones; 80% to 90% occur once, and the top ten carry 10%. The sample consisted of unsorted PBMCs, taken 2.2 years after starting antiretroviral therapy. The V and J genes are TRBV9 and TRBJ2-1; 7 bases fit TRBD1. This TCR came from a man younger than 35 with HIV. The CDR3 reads CASSVRGQPYNEQFF. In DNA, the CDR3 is TGTGCCAGCAGCGTAAGGGGACAGCCCTACAATGAGCAGTTCTTC.